The TCR beta chain under discussion was sequenced for a study of blood T cell repertoires in COVID-19. TCRdb keeps only in-frame clones here, not all; method: immunoSEQ multiplex PCR. This table holds over 60,000 clones, 82% found once. CDR1 is SGHRS and CDR2 is YFSETQ in the germline V gene. The CDR3 is 14 residues long. V was shortened by 9 bases and J by 2 bases, with 17 bases between the two germline ends. Sequenced sample: peripheral blood. The V gene is TRBV5-1, the J gene TRBJ2-5; TRBD1 is a possible D gene (6 bases). This receptor was obtained from a man older than 75 with active COVID-19. DNA of the CDR3: TGCGCCACCTCATCCCAGGGACAACAAGAGACCCAGTACTTC. Protein: CATSSQGQQETQYF.